The 10 T cell receptor beta chains in this list originate from one sample, sequenced in a study of T cell responses to AZD1222 COVID-19 vaccine (TCRdb year 2021). Library generation was performed with the immunoSEQ multiplex PCR assay. TCRdb provides this immuneACCESS table in a form limited to in-frame rearrangements. Some clones are lacking; in checked studies, under half of them reflect an unresolved V gene, and why the rest are absent is not known. Across this sample there are around 110,000 clones, with approximately 89% seen only once. About 20% of the sample is in the top ten clones. The intended sense of this specimen's time point label: baseline before first vaccination. The input for sequencing was peripheral blood, taken on day 0 of AZD1222 vaccination. Source of these receptors: an adult in good health.

The chain carries TRBV4-1 and TRBJ1-4; TRBD1 matches at 7 bases. Germline CDR1 and CDR2: MGHRA and YSYEKL. After removal of 5 bases from V and 5 bases from J, the junction contained 23 bases not matched to a gene. CDR3 length: 20 residues. DNA of the CDR3: TGCGCCAGCAGCTATACCCTACCGCTCGGGGGACAGACCCTCAATGAAAAACTGTTTTTT. Amino acid sequence: CASSYTLPLGGQTLNEKLFF.

The V gene is TRBV6-5, the J gene TRBJ2-3; 11 bases agree with TRBD1. The CDR3 runs 16 residues. Germline CDR1 is MNHEY and CDR2 is SVGAGI. Trimming removed 2 bases from V and 4 bases from J; junction bases left unmatched: 5. CDR3 protein: CASSYIGQGAADTQYF. The CDR3 nucleotides read TGTGCCAGCAGTTACATCGGACAGGGGGCGGCAGATACGCAGTATTTT.

The chain employs TRBV6-1 and TRBJ2-7, with 10 bases aligning to TRBD1. Germline assignment: CDR1 MNHNS and CDR2 SASEGT. This CDR3 spans 15 amino acids. J lost 0 bases, V lost 1 base, and 0 bases had no gene match. This chain's CDR3 is CASSEGTGGSYEQYF. CDR3 nucleotide sequence: TGTGCCAGCAGTGAAGGGACAGGGGGCTCCTACGAGCAGTACTTC.

The chain is built from TRBV29-1 and TRBJ1-3; TRBD1 aligns across 7 bases. Trimming cost V 5 bases and J 2 bases; bases outside gene matches: 3. There are 13 residues in the CDR3. Germline CDR1 SQVTM, CDR2 ANQGSEA. CDR3 coding DNA: TGCAGCGTTCAGGGGGACCCTGGAAACACCATATATTTT. Amino acids: CSVQGDPGNTIYF. The full variable domain, completed using reference TRBV29-1 and TRBJ1-3, is SAVISQKPSRDICQRGTSLTIQCQVDSQVTMMFWYRQQPGQSLTLIATANQGSEATYESGFVIDKFPISRPNLTFSTLTVSNMSPEDSSIYLCSVQGDPGNTIYFGEGSWLTVV.

The V gene is TRBV14, the J gene TRBJ2-7; 7 nucleotides align to TRBD2. The CDR3 loop spans 15 amino acids. V gave up 4 bases and J gave up 11 bases; unmatched junction bases: 17. Germline CDR1 SGHDN, CDR2 FVKESK. This CDR3 reads CASSPHSGGSLGKYF. Written as DNA, the CDR3 is TGTGCCAGCAGCCCCCATTCGGGGGGAAGTCTAGGGAAGTACTTC.

This chain uses TRBV7-8 with TRBJ2-7, with D hard to call. Germline V gives CDR1 SGHVS, CDR2 FQNEAQ. The CDR3 spans 15 residues. Trimming left V 5 bases short and J 2 bases short, with 16 bases between. The CDR3 loop is CASSRASVDPYEQYF. The CDR3 region has the DNA TGTGCCAGCAGCCGCGCCTCGGTGGACCCCTACGAGCAGTACTTC.

The rearrangement joins TRBV19 to TRBJ2-7, with D possibly TRBD1 on 6 matching bases. The CDR3 covers 14 residues. Trimming removed 9 bases at V and 6 bases at J, with 21 bases between. The germline gives CDR1 LNHDA, CDR2 SQIVND (reference sequence). The CDR3: CASSSGTTLAEQYF. The CDR3 bases are TGTGCCAGCTCCTCCGGGACAACTCTCGCCGAGCAGTACTTC. Drawing the rest from reference TRBV19 and TRBJ2-7, the complete variable domain is DGGITQSPKYLFRKEGQNVTLSCEQNLNHDAMYWYRQDPGQGLRLIYYSQIVNDFQKGDIAEGYSVSREKKESFPLTVTSAQKNPTAFYLCASSSGTTLAEQYFGPGTRLTVT.

The chain uses TRBV6-2 or TRBV6-3 and TRBJ1-5; D is ambiguous. The CDR3 runs to 17 residues. Germline-derived CDR1 and CDR2 are MNHEY and SVGEGT. V shed 0 bases and J shed 3 bases, with 15 bases lying between them. The CDR3 spells CASSYSNPTQLNQPQHF. The CDR3 nucleotides are TGTGCCAGCAGTTACTCGAACCCTACCCAGCTCAATCAGCCCCAGCATTTT.

The rearrangement uses TRBV3-1 (or the pseudogene TRBV3-2) and TRBJ1-5, with D possibly being TRBD1 (6 bases). CDR1 is LGHDT, CDR2 YNNKEL, per germline (reference sequence). This CDR3 contains 15 residues. V was shortened by 3 bases and J by 2 bases, with 11 bases between the two germline ends. The CDR3 loop reads CASSQTGSGNQPQHF. CDR3 nucleotide sequence: TGTGCCAGCAGCCAGACAGGATCAGGCAATCAGCCCCAGCATTTT.

The chain recombines TRBV15 with TRBJ2-7; TRBD1 aligns across 7 bases. The V gene's germline CDR1 is LNHNV and CDR2 YYDKDF (reference sequence). CDR3 length equals 13 residues. Trimming took 4 bases from V and 2 from J; bases not matched to a gene: 2. CDR3 in DNA: TGTGCCACCAGCATAGGACAGGCCTACGAGCAGTACTTC. It translates to CATSIGQAYEQYF.